The 30 T cell receptor beta chains below all came from one sample that was sequenced in a study of shared clonotypes between healthy human individuals. The protocol was immunoSEQ multiplex PCR, while the TCRdb copy is restricted to in-frame clones and leaves out a portion. This table holds 2 million to 3 million clones, 93% found once. Sequences were obtained from naive CD4+ T cells from PBMCs. Subset specified: CD45RA+ positively selected. All receptors come from a man aged 18 to 30 in good health. Some clones in this sample may be carry-over from other donors' samples.

The chain joins TRBV2 to TRBJ1-2; a weak D match, TRBD1 (5 bases). V lost 9 bases and J 5 bases, leaving 10 bases between the germline ends. CDR1 SNHLY and CDR2 FYNNEI come from the germline V gene. The CDR3 runs 11 residues. The CDR3, as DNA: TGTGCCAGTGGCCGACAGTATGGCTACACCTTC. Encoded protein: CASGRQYGYTF.

The J gene is TRBJ1-5, the V gene TRBV6-6, with D tentatively TRBD1 (6 bases). CDR1 is MNHNY and CDR2 is SVGAGI in the germline V gene (reference sequence). The germline V and J ends were trimmed by 6 bases and 3 bases, with 18 bases remaining between them. CDR3 length: 16 residues. The CDR3 sequence is CASSPQGWGYNQPQHF. DNA for the CDR3: TGTGCCAGCAGCCCACAGGGATGGGGGTACAATCAGCCCCAGCATTTT.

The CDR3 spells CASRDYYGYTF. As DNA, the CDR3 is TGTGCCAGCCGAGATTACTATGGCTACACCTTC. The V and J genes are TRBV28 and TRBJ1-2, with D uncertain. Germline V gives CDR1 MDHEN, CDR2 SYDVKM. The CDR3 sequence is 11 residues long. Trimming removed 8 bases from V and 3 bases from J, with 7 bases in between.

This chain links TRBV28 with TRBJ2-1; D gene unclear. The CDR3 sequence is 13 residues long. Between the trimmed V and J ends, which lost 5 bases and 9 bases, there was a span of 14 bases. Germline lookup yields CDR1 MDHEN and CDR2 SYDVKM. The CDR3 loop is CASSPRPDSEQFF. Here the CDR3 DNA reads TGTGCCAGCAGTCCACGCCCAGATAGTGAGCAGTTCTTC.

The chain joins TRBV21-1 to TRBJ1-3. TRBV21-1 is marked as a pseudogene. The CDR3 runs to 14 residues. This chain's CDR3 is CASSSRSSGNTIYF. Written as DNA, the CDR3 is TGTGCCAGCAGCAGTAGGAGCTCTGGAAACACCATATATTTT.

The CDR3 sequence is CASRINRDHQPQHF. CDR3 DNA: TGTGCCAGCAGGATTAACAGAGACCATCAGCCCCAGCATTTT. The chain joins TRBV28 to TRBJ1-5, with unresolved D. Germline V lookup: CDR1 MDHEN, CDR2 SYDVKM. With 6 bases removed from V and 5 bases from J, the gap between germline ends came to 14 bases. This CDR3 has 14 residues.

The V gene is TRBV5-1, the J gene TRBJ2-7; D possibly corresponds to TRBD2 (6 bases). The CDR3 loop spans 14 amino acids. V dropped 4 bases and J dropped 3 bases, with 14 bases sitting between them. The V gene's germline CDR1 is SGHRS and CDR2 YFSETQ. The CDR3 region has the DNA TGCGCCAGCAGCGCCAGACCGGGAGACTACGAGCAGTACTTC. Its protein product is CASSARPGDYEQYF.

As for this clone: This specimen includes other DNA sequences encoding the same CDR3. V usage is TRBV30 and J usage is TRBJ1-5, with D possibly matching TRBD1 (6 bases). The CDR3 sequence is 13 residues long. CDR1 GTSNPN and CDR2 SVGIG come from the germline V gene (reference sequence). The germline V and J ends were trimmed by 3 bases and 6 bases, with 12 bases remaining between them. CDR3 in amino acids: CAWSGGGVQPQHF. The DNA of the CDR3 is TGTGCCTGGAGCGGAGGGGGGGTTCAGCCCCAGCATTTT. The complete variable domain, with remaining parts taken from reference TRBV30 and TRBJ1-5, reads SQTIHQWPATLVQPVGSPLSLECTVEGTSNPNLYWYRQAAGRGLQLLFYSVGIGQISSEVPQNLSASRPQDRQFILSSKKLLLSDSGFYLCAWSGGGVQPQHFGDGTRLSIL.

This chain connects TRBV18 to TRBJ1-3; D gene unclear. This CDR3 region has 13 residues. The V gene lost 3 bases and the J gene lost 2 bases, with 5 bases spanning the gap. The germline V gene encodes CDR1 KGHSH and CDR2 LQKENI. Written as DNA, the CDR3 is TGTGCCAGCTCACCGGCACCTGGAAACACCATATATTTT. Its translation: CASSPAPGNTIYF.

The V call is TRBV6-1, the J call TRBJ2-3; possible D gene TRBD2, 5 bases. V lost 0 bases, J lost 1 base, and 11 bases lay in between. The germline V gene has CDR1 MNHNS and CDR2 SASEGT. The CDR3 has 16 residues. In nucleotides, the CDR3 is TGTGCCAGCAGTGAAGCGATAACTAGTGGCACAGATACGCAGTATTTT. It encodes CASSEAITSGTDTQYF.

The chain couples TRBV18 to TRBJ2-7; TRBD1 agrees at 7 bases. The CDR3 extends over 14 amino acids. Trimming cost V 3 bases and J 5 bases; bases outside gene matches: 7. Germline assignment: CDR1 KGHSH and CDR2 LQKENI. CDR3 amino acids: CASSPRTGSHEQYF. The CDR3 DNA reads as TGTGCCAGCTCACCGAGGACAGGTTCCCACGAGCAGTACTTC.

The V call is TRBV5-1, the J call TRBJ2-2; perhaps TRBD2 as D (5 bases). This CDR3 spans 16 amino acids. The germline CDR1 and CDR2 sequences are SGHRS and YFSETQ. V gave up 4 bases and J gave up 2 bases, with 15 bases separating them. The CDR3 DNA reads as TGCGCCAGCAGCGGATTCGGACGGGGTAACACCGGGGAGCTGTTTTTT. Protein product: CASSGFGRGNTGELFF.

The chain has TRBV19 and TRBJ2-2; no definite D call. Germline loops: CDR1 LNHDA, CDR2 SQIVND (reference sequence). The V and J ends lost 6 bases and 4 bases respectively, with 12 bases between them. The CDR3 contains 14 residues. The CDR3 loop reads CASSTPLGTGELFF. The CDR3 DNA follows: TGTGCCAGTAGCACCCCCTTGGGCACCGGGGAGCTGTTTTTT. Complete variable domain (other parts from reference TRBV19 and TRBJ2-2): DGGITQSPKYLFRKEGQNVTLSCEQNLNHDAMYWYRQDPGQGLRLIYYSQIVNDFQKGDIAEGYSVSREKKESFPLTVTSAQKNPTAFYLCASSTPLGTGELFFGEGSRLTVL.

The rearrangement joins TRBV5-8 to TRBJ2-7; the D gene is possibly TRBD2 (5 bases). Germline CDR1 reads SGHTS; CDR2 reads YDEGEE. The V gene lost 7 bases and the J gene lost 11 bases, with 16 bases spanning the gap. The CDR3 has 11 amino acids. The CDR3 is CASRYGVLKYF. The CDR3 DNA reads TGTGCCAGCCGTTACGGGGTCTTAAAGTACTTC.

V and J are TRBV27 and TRBJ1-2; D gene ambiguous. The CDR3 has 13 residues. Trimming left V 2 bases short and J 8 bases short, with 12 bases between. In germline, CDR1 is MNHEY, CDR2 SMNVEV (reference sequence). For the CDR3, the DNA is TGTGCCAGCAGTTTAAGGAATAGTTGGGGCTACACCTTC. It is translated as CASSLRNSWGYTF.

Remarks on this clone: The sample contains more than one DNA sequence encoding this CDR3. The rearrangement uses TRBV5-1 and TRBJ2-5, with a weak D call TRBD1 (5 bases). With 0 bases removed from V and 5 bases from J, the gap between germline ends came to 8 bases. Germline V CDR1 and CDR2: SGHRS, YFSETQ. This CDR3 has 13 amino acids. The CDR3 sequence: CASSLDQGETQYF. The CDR3 bases are TGCGCCAGCAGCTTGGATCAGGGCGAGACCCAGTACTTC.

V is TRBV10-3 and J is TRBJ2-7, with D perhaps being TRBD1 or TRBD2 (5 bases each). V was trimmed by 6 bases and J by 4 bases, leaving 16 bases between them. The CDR3 is made up of 14 amino acids. Germline loops: CDR1 ENHRY, CDR2 SYGVKD. This CDR3 is CAIRGTAGSYEQYF. CDR3 coding DNA: TGTGCCATCAGGGGGACCGCCGGTAGTTACGAGCAGTACTTC.

The CDR3 loop reads CASSEGSRTLREKLFF. The CDR3, as DNA: TGTGCCAGCAGTGAAGGGTCCAGGACCCTTCGGGAAAAACTGTTTTTT. This chain uses TRBV25-1 with TRBJ1-4; D gene uncertain. Trimming left V 2 bases short and J 8 bases short, with 18 bases between. The V gene's germline CDR1 is MGHDK and CDR2 SYGVNS. The CDR3 is made up of 16 amino acids.

The rearrangement joins TRBV27 to TRBJ1-1; D is possibly TRBD1 (5 bases). Looked up from germline, CDR1 is MNHEY and CDR2 is SMNVEV (reference sequence). The CDR3 extends over 14 amino acids. Between the trimmed V and J ends, which lost 2 bases and 3 bases, there was a span of 10 bases. The CDR3 is CASSLQGSHTEAFF. The CDR3 DNA sequence: TGTGCCAGCAGTTTACAGGGATCGCACACTGAAGCTTTCTTT.

The J gene is TRBJ1-4, the V gene TRBV28, with 8 bases fitting TRBD1. Germline V gives CDR1 MDHEN, CDR2 SYDVKM. J lost 7 bases, V lost 6 bases, and 10 bases had no gene match. This CDR3 comprises 15 residues. The CDR3 DNA follows: TGTGCCAGCAGCGGGCAGGGGGCGCCCGGTGAAAAACTGTTTTTT. Translation: CASSGQGAPGEKLFF.

This clone was found a few times. The rearrangement uses TRBV4-2 and TRBJ1-5; D gene unclear. In germline, CDR1 is LGHNA, CDR2 YNFKEQ. The CDR3 contains 15 residues. V dropped 0 bases and J dropped 3 bases, with 9 bases sitting between them. CDR3 in DNA: TGTGCCAGCAGCCAAGATATTGGTGCCAATCAGCCCCAGCATTTT. The encoded protein is CASSQDIGANQPQHF.

The V call is TRBV7-3, the J call TRBJ2-2; TRBD2 aligns across 7 bases. The germline CDR1 and CDR2 sequences are SGHTA and FQGTGA. V gave up 0 bases and J gave up 7 bases; unmatched junction bases: 8. The length of the CDR3 is 16 residues. The CDR3 DNA is TGTGCCAGCAGCTTAACGTTTGCGGGAGCCGTCGGGGAGCTGTTTTTT. Residues: CASSLTFAGAVGELFF.

The chain carries TRBV28 and TRBJ2-7; TRBD1 agrees at 8 bases. The V gene end was trimmed by 5 bases and the J gene end by 0 bases; junction bases not matched to a gene: 9. The CDR3 extends over 16 amino acids. The germline CDR1 and CDR2 sequences are MDHEN and SYDVKM. The CDR3 spells CASSGATGVFSYEQYF. CDR3 nucleotide sequence: TGTGCCAGCAGTGGAGCGACAGGGGTTTTCTCCTACGAGCAGTACTTC.

V and J are TRBV7-9 and TRBJ2-4; 7 nucleotides match TRBD2. The CDR3 runs 17 residues. The junction had 8 bases not matched to a gene; V was cut back by 0 bases and J by 3 bases. Germline V gives CDR1 SEHNR, CDR2 FQNEAQ (reference sequence). Written as DNA, the CDR3 is TGTGCCAGCAGCTTAGCGGGGACTAACCGGGGCAAAAACATTCAGTACTTC. Its protein product is CASSLAGTNRGKNIQYF.

The CDR3 sequence is CASRGALPWGYTF. The CDR3 bases are TGTGCCAGCAGAGGAGCTTTACCCTGGGGCTACACCTTC. The J gene is TRBJ1-2, the V gene TRBV6-4; D unresolved. Germline V gene data show CDR1 as MRHNA and CDR2 as SNTAGT. With 6 bases removed from V and 8 bases from J, the gap between germline ends came to 16 bases. The CDR3 is 13 residues long.

CDR3 protein: CASSFEGIPYEQYF. The CDR3 DNA reads TGCGCCAGCAGCTTCGAAGGGATTCCCTACGAGCAGTACTTC. The chain links TRBV5-1 to TRBJ2-7; D ambiguous. V lost 2 bases and J lost 2, with 11 bases in between. From germline, CDR1 is SGHRS and CDR2 YFSETQ. The CDR3 is 14 amino acids.

This chain joins TRBV4-2 and TRBJ2-3; TRBD2 matches at 10 bases. With 4 bases clipped from V and 4 bases from J, the junction kept 2 bases outside the gene matches. The CDR3 is 14 residues long. Germline CDR1 reads LGHNA; CDR2 reads YNFKEQ. The CDR3 loop reads CASSPLAGADTQYF. DNA of the CDR3: TGTGCCAGCAGCCCCCTAGCGGGAGCAGATACGCAGTATTTT.

This clone was detected once. The rearrangement uses TRBV10-3 and TRBJ1-4; possible D gene TRBD1, 6 bases. Germline V gene sequence: CDR1 ENHRY, CDR2 SYGVKD. V was cut by 2 bases and J by 4 bases, with 8 bases left in between. The CDR3 is 14 residues long. The CDR3 loop reads CAISEGGGNEKLFF. In nucleotides, the CDR3 is TGTGCCATCAGTGAGGGGGGCGGTAATGAAAAACTGTTTTTT.

The CDR3 DNA follows: TGTGCCAGCAGCTTTAGGGGGGACGGGACCGGGGAGCTGTTTTTT. Protein: CASSFRGDGTGELFF. The chain couples TRBV11-1 to TRBJ2-2, with D possibly called TRBD1 or TRBD2 (6 bases each). The germline gives CDR1 SGHAT, CDR2 FQDESV (reference sequence). The CDR3 covers 15 residues. V was pared by 3 bases and J by 5 bases, with 13 bases between.

The chain is built from TRBV9 and TRBJ1-4; no clear D gene. Germline V lookup: CDR1 SGDLS, CDR2 YYNGEE. The V and J ends lost 0 bases and 4 bases respectively, with 10 bases between them. The CDR3 runs 15 residues. The CDR3 is CASSVAGSYNEKLFF. The CDR3 DNA follows: TGTGCCAGCAGCGTAGCTGGGAGCTATAATGAAAAACTGTTTTTT.